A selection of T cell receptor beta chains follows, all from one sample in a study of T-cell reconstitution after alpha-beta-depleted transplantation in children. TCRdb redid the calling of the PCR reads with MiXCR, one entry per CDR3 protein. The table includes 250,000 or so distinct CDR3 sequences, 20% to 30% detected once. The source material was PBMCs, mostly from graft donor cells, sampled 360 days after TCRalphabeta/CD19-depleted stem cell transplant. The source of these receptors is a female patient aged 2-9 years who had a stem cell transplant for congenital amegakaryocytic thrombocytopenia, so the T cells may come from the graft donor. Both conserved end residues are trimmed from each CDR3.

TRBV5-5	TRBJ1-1	ASSLGGRRVYGNTEAF
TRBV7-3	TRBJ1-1	ASSPDAGRNTEAF
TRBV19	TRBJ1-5	ASIPTGFNQPQH
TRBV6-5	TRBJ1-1	ASLGLNRENTEAF
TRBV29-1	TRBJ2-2	SVVLGHGELF
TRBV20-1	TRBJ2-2	SARGFERGGAGELF
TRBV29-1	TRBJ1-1	SIGPDGTEAF
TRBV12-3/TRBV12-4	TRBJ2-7	ASSRRGTNYEQY
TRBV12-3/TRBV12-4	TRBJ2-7	ASRPYPGTSGSDEQY
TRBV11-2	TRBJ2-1	ASSPRDRGNEQF
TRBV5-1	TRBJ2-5	ASSNDNQETQY
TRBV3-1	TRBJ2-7	ASSRGGRYEQY
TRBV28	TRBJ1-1	ASSFVSSEAF
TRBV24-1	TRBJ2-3	ATSDRGLAEITDTQY
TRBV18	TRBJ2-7	ASSPAGRAHEQY
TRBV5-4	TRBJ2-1	ASSLERGAGNEQF
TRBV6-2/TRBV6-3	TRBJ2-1	ASSYSAFRGYFNEQF
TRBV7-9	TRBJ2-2	ASSSRTGPGELF
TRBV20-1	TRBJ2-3	SAPSSGGTDTQY
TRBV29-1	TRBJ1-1	SVEVQGGHTEAF
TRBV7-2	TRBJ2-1	ASSFARVHNEQF
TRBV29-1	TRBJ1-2	SVGTLRYGYT
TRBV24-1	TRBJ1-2	ATSVAGAVYT
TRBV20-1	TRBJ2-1	SARDALQGWSYNEQF
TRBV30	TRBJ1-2	AWSRGVNYGYT
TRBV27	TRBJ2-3	ASSHGSTDTQY
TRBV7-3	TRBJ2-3	ASSYSGKAQY
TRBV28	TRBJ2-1	ASSLYSSASHNEQF
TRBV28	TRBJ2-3	ASREIVGGWSDTQY
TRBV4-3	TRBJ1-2	ASSLSRGYGYT
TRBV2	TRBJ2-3	ASSPLSGGSTDTQY
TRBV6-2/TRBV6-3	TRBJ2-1	ASRGWEWGDYNEQF
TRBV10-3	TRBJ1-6	AISAGQGGNSPLH
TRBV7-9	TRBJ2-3	ASSETAIGEQY
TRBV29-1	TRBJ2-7	SVVSAGEQY
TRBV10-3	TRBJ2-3	AISFRAGFWVAADTQY
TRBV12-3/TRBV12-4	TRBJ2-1	ASWISGHSYNEQF
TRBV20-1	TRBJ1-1	SARAYRENEAF
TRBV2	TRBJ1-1	ASRENRVENTEDF
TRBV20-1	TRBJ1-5	SATRTGGYNQPQH
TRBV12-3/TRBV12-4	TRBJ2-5	ASSFEGPKETQY
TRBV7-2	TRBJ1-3	ASSRGVAGNTIY
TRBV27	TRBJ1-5	ASSDLTTGYNQPQH
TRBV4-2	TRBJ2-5	ASSQDSASGRAY
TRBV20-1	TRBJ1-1	SARGTPILNTEAF
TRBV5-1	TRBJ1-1	ASSFWEETEAF
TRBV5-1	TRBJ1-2	ASSLVFGSLDYGYT
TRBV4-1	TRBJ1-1	ASSPRMTGRETEAF
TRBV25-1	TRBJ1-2	ASIITNNYGYT
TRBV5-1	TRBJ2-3	ASSPGPRDTQY
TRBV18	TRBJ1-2	ASSPWDRDGYT
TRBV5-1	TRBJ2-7	ASSRQGDEQY
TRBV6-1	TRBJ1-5	ASSQGQPYSNQPQH
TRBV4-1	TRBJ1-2	ASSQVPRTRELGGYT
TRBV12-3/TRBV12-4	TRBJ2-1	ASSPGLLYNEQF
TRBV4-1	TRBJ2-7	ASSQESGYWSEQY